These T cell receptor beta chains were read from a single sample in a study of blood T cells in healthy people across ages. TCRdb reanalysed the 5' RACE reads using MiXCR and keeps one entry per CDR3 protein. The sample yields 1 million to 1.2 million distinct CDR3 sequences, approximately 38% seen once. The sequencing sample was made of blood. These receptors were collected from a man aged 18 to 35 in good health. Both conserved end residues are part of each CDR3. The D gene is left open where the match is weak. Some rows have no size entry. The others give once, few or many, or a class for an expanded clone.

j_call clone_size d_call v_call cdr3_nt cdr3_aa
TRBJ1-2 few - TRBV5-1 TGCGCCAGCAGCTTTACAGTGAGCTATGGCTACACCTTC CASSFTVSYGYTF
TRBJ1-2 few - TRBV28 TGTGCCAGCAGTTTAAACAGGGAGTACTATGGCTACACCTTC CASSLNREYYGYTF
TRBJ1-6 - TRBD1 TRBV7-2 TGTGCCAGCAGCTTCCCGGGACAGGGGGCCGATTCACCCCTCCACTTT CASSFPGQGADSPLHF
TRBJ1-2 few - TRBV20-1 TGCAGTGCTAGAGAAGGTACAGCCCGGGGGTTTCGCACCTTC CSAREGTARGFRTF
TRBJ2-1 - - TRBV15 TGTGCCACCAGCAGAGACCAGGGTACCTACAATGAGCAGTTCTTC CATSRDQGTYNEQFF
TRBJ2-7 - TRBD2 TRBV3-1 TGTGCCAGCAGCCCACTAGCGGAGTTCTACGAGCAGTACTTC CASSPLAEFYEQYF
TRBJ1-5 few TRBD1 TRBV3-1 TGTGCCAGCAGCCAGACGGACAGGGACAATCAGCCCCAGCATTTT CASSQTDRDNQPQHF
TRBJ2-3 few - TRBV28 TGTGCCAGCAGGGTCTCACCTCCATTTCCAGATACGCAGTATTTT CASRVSPPFPDTQYF
TRBJ2-5 - TRBD1 TRBV4-1 TGCGCCAGTAACGAGCGACCGCTGAGGGACAGGGGTAAGAATGAGCAGTACTTC CASNERPLRDRGKNEQYF
TRBJ2-2 - - TRBV7-6 TGTGCCAGCAGCTTAGCGGGCAGGGTTTATGATCTACGGTCCGGGGAGCTGTTTTTT CASSLAGRVYDLRSGELFF
TRBJ2-1 - - TRBV5-6 TGTGCCAGCAGCTTGGGGTGGTTGGGGGGCCAAGAGCAGTTCTTC CASSLGWLGGQEQFF
TRBJ2-7 - - TRBV11-3 TGTGCCAGCAGCTTGGGGGCGGTCCAAAACAATGAGCAGTACTTC CASSLGAVQNNEQYF
TRBJ2-7 - - TRBV2 TGTGCCAGCATGCCGGGCCCCTACGAGCAGTACTTC CASMPGPYEQYF
TRBJ1-4 many - TRBV5-1 TGCGCCAGCAGCTTCAGGGGACGAACTAATGAAAAACTGTTTTTT CASSFRGRTNEKLFF
TRBJ2-3 many - TRBV9 TGTGCCAGCAGCGTATGGCAGGGTGGCACAGATACGCAGTATTTT CASSVWQGGTDTQYF
TRBJ1-1 few - TRBV20-1 TGCAGTACAGAGAGGGCGGAGAACCCTGAAGCTTTCTTT CSTERAENPEAFF
TRBJ2-3 few - TRBV27 TGTGCCAGCAGTTTTTCCCCCGCTTCTTTAGATACGCAGTATTTT CASSFSPASLDTQYF
TRBJ2-7 - - TRBV27 TGTGCCAGTGGGGACCCAGACGGCTACAATGAGCAGTACTTC CASGDPDGYNEQYF
TRBJ1-2 few - TRBV6-6 TGTGCCAGCAGTTACTTCGCCCTCAAGGAGGATGGCTACACCTTC CASSYFALKEDGYTF
TRBJ2-7 - - TRBV12-3/TRBV12-4 TGTGCCAGCAGTTTAGCTGTTGAGCAGTACTTC CASSLAVEQYF
TRBJ2-7 - - TRBV14 TGTGCCAGCGGACGACAGTCCTACGAGCAGTACTTC CASGRQSYEQYF
TRBJ1-1 - - TRBV15 TGTGCCACCAGCATAAGTTGGGGGTCGAACACTGAAGCTTTCTTT CATSISWGSNTEAFF
TRBJ1-5 - TRBD1 TRBV20-1 TGCAGTGCTAGAGGCTCCGAAGGGACAGCTAACAATCAGCCCCAGCATTTT CSARGSEGTANNQPQHF
TRBJ2-5 - - TRBV11-1 TGTGCCAGCAGACACCCTAGGGTTGGAGAGACCCAGTACTTC CASRHPRVGETQYF
TRBJ2-1 - TRBD1 TRBV5-1 TGCGCCAGCAGCCCACAGGGGGCGGACAATGAGCAGTTCTTC CASSPQGADNEQFF
TRBJ2-1 - TRBD1 TRBV13 TGTGCCAGCAGCTCGAAACCGGGACAGGGGGATGTTGGGCAGTTCTTC CASSSKPGQGDVGQFF
TRBJ2-4 few TRBD1 TRBV4-3 TGCGCCAGCAGCCAAGATAGGGGGCCTAAAAACATTCAGTACTTC CASSQDRGPKNIQYF
TRBJ2-3 - TRBD1 TRBV7-9 TGTGCCAGCAGCACTTATGCCGCGACAGGGGGGGTTTCAGATACGCAGTATTTT CASSTYAATGGVSDTQYF
TRBJ2-7 - - TRBV20-1 TGCAGTGCTAGTCCGGGGGGCTCTAACGAGCAGTACTTC CSASPGGSNEQYF
TRBJ2-1 few - TRBV20-1 TGCAGTGCTAGGGAACAGGGGGGGTCCTACAATGAGCAGTTCTTC CSAREQGGSYNEQFF
TRBJ2-5 - TRBD1 TRBV2 TGTGCCAGCAGTGACGACAGGGGGAGCGAGACCCAGTACTTC CASSDDRGSETQYF
TRBJ2-3 - TRBD1 TRBV5-1 TGCGCCAGCAGACAAGGACAGGGTGAAGATACGCAGTATTTT CASRQGQGEDTQYF
TRBJ1-2 - - TRBV10-3 TGTGCCATCAGTGAGGGACAGCGAGGCTATGGCTACACCTTC CAISEGQRGYGYTF
TRBJ1-1 - - TRBV18 TGTGCTAGCTCACCAACCCGCCAGGGAGAAGCTTTCTTT CASSPTRQGEAFF
TRBJ2-2 - TRBD2 TRBV20-1 TGCAGTGCTAGAAGGGGGACTAGTGGCGGGGAGCTGTTTTTT CSARRGTSGGELFF
TRBJ2-1 few TRBD1 TRBV7-8 TGTGCCAGCAGGGGATGGACAGGGGGCTACGAGCAGTTCTTC CASRGWTGGYEQFF
TRBJ1-1 - - TRBV2 TGTGCCAGCAGTGAAGCCGGATCGGGAAGCGCTGAAGCTTTCTTT CASSEAGSGSAEAFF
TRBJ1-4 few TRBD1 TRBV20-1 TGCAGTGCAAGTGGTAGGACAGGGGACGAAAAACTGTTTTTT CSASGRTGDEKLFF
TRBJ2-2 few - TRBV6-2/TRBV6-3 TGTGCCAGCAGTTATGGGGGAGCCGGGGAGCTGTTTTTT CASSYGGAGELFF
TRBJ1-5 - - TRBV6-2/TRBV6-3 TGTGCCGGCAGTGGCGGGACCCATAGCAATCAGCCCCAGCATTTT CAGSGGTHSNQPQHF
TRBJ1-5 - - TRBV15 TGTGCCACCAGTAACGGGGTCAATCAGCCCCAGCATTTT CATSNGVNQPQHF
TRBJ1-1 - TRBD1 TRBV12-3/TRBV12-4 TGTGCCAGCAGTCCCTCTACGGACAGGGTTGCTTTCTTT CASSPSTDRVAFF
TRBJ2-4 few TRBD1 TRBV2 TGTGCCAGCAGTGAAAGAGGGGGCGTAATTCGGTACTTC CASSERGGVIRYF
TRBJ1-2 - TRBD1 TRBV7-2 TGTGCCAGCATACTATCGGACAGGCCTTATGGCTACACCTTC CASILSDRPYGYTF
TRBJ1-1 - - TRBV5-1 TGCGCCAGCAGCCGAATTACAGTGAACACTGAAGCTTTCTTT CASSRITVNTEAFF
TRBJ2-5 once - TRBV14 TGTGCCAGCAGCCAAGATTGTGCAGGGCAAGAGACCCAGTACTTC CASSQDCAGQETQYF
TRBJ2-1 few - TRBV20-1 TGCAGTGCCGGGAATTCCCCTCGGGATGAGCAGTTCTTC CSAGNSPRDEQFF
TRBJ2-3 - TRBD2 TRBV20-1 TGCAGTGCTAGCCCGACTAGCGGCGTATTTTCAGATACGCAGTATTTT CSASPTSGVFSDTQYF
TRBJ1-1 few TRBD1 TRBV12-3/TRBV12-4 TGTGCCAGCAGTTTACGTCAGGGGGGGGACACTGAAGCTTTCTTT CASSLRQGGDTEAFF
TRBJ2-3 once TRBD2 TRBV20-1 TGCAGTGCTACCAGACTAGCGGGGGGGCAGGGAGTGGCCACAGAGACGCAGTATTTT CSATRLAGGQGVATETQYF
TRBJ1-2 few TRBD1 TRBV24-1 TGTGCCACCAGTGATTTATCCTCTCAGGGGGTAGATGGCTACACCTTC CATSDLSSQGVDGYTF
TRBJ2-1 many - TRBV28 TGCGCCAGCAGCTTAGGGGGGCTGGACAATGAGCAGTTCTTC CASSLGGLDNEQFF
TRBJ2-5 few - TRBV11-2 TGTGCCAGCAGCTTAAGCCAGGACCAAGAGACCCAGTACTTC CASSLSQDQETQYF
TRBJ1-2 - TRBD1 TRBV12-5 TGTGCTAGTAGTTTGTCCAACAGGGGGCCCGGCTACACCTTC CASSLSNRGPGYTF
TRBJ2-1 - TRBD2 TRBV5-1 TGCGCCAGCAGCTTGTCTTTCGGGGGGAGCGACAATGAGCAGTTCTTC CASSLSFGGSDNEQFF